Given below is one T cell receptor beta chain in context. This clonotype was seen ten or more times. Its specific antigen is unknown. No per-base quality is available; no much larger clone lies one base away. To demonstrate the VDJtools post-analysis software, the study profiled TCR beta repertoires from the peripheral blood of around 13 young patients with multiple sclerosis. Multiple sclerosis patients were children and adolescents aged 6 to 15 years. From cysteine to phenylalanine, the CDR3 is 13 amino acids long. Just CDR3 DNA is preserved here, 39 bases in frame from base 1. Clipping removes 7 bases from V and 2 bases from J, with 4 as the unmatched junction base count. These data come from a study of post-analysis software for immune sequencing data (dated by TCRdb to 2014 to 2015). For the study in its entirety: The recorded disease courses included relapsing-remitting, secondary progressive and progressive-relapsing multiple sclerosis, and some patients had no subtype annotation. A subset of samples was prepared in parallel using single-end sample barcoding, then pooled and co-amplified after Illumina adapter ligation. Patient repertoires were compared against ten to eleven previously published healthy control repertoires from donors aged about 6 to 26 years.

The method behind the library was PCR. The instrument was an Illumina HiSeq 2500. Unique molecular identifiers were incorporated into TCR beta cDNA libraries to reduce PCR and sequencing biases. Some 500,000 cDNA molecules were obtained per 1 to 10 million input T cells, so each molecule approximated one T cell. The same protocol used for the earlier healthy control dataset was applied to prepare and sequence the patient libraries. Within a given batch, samples were prepared together, multiplexed and sequenced on the same HiSeq lane. The original pipeline was this. Raw barcoded reads were processed with MIGEC, discarding single-read molecular identifier groups before consensus assembly and CDR3 extraction. Clonotype tables were post-analysed with VDJtools, normalizing diversity by down-sampling all datasets to the smallest sample size. Repertoire overlap clustering matched CDR3 amino acid but not nucleotide sequences to correct batch-related cross-sample contamination. TCRdb trimmed public reads at Q25 via fastp, called clones via MiXCR and kept in-frame beta chains. Each CDR3 protein gets just one entry, which takes the most common genes and DNA from the rows behind it. The V and J calls were determined by TCRdb, not by the authors. The sample profile shows 150,000 to 200,000 distinct CDR3 sequences; roughly 30% of them were found once. About 1.6% of the sample is held by the ten biggest clonotypes.

The paper as a whole reports these results and caveats: Direct clustering with F measure revealed strong co-clustering of samples prepared in the same batch, which led to a batch-effect correction. The multiple sclerosis patient group was slightly younger than the control group. Multiple sclerosis patients had significantly lower normalized Chao1 diversity than controls, a result that suggests substantial peripheral T-cell clonal expansion. Several TRBV segments, including TRBV5-6, TRBV5-1 and TRBV20-1, were significantly more frequent in patients than controls.

This clonotype was sampled from a girl aged 10-17 years with multiple sclerosis. The chain is encoded by TRBV12-3 or TRBV12-4 joined to TRBJ1-2, and TRBD1 aligns with 7 junction nucleotides. The sequencing sample was made of blood. The nucleotide sequence is TGTGCCAGCACCGCGACAGGGAACTATGGCTACACCTTC. The resulting protein is CASTATGNYGYTF.